Each of the 27 T cell receptor beta chains below was sequenced from the same sample in a study of T-cell memory formation after mild COVID-19. MiXCR, applied by TCRdb to the 5' RACE reads, yields one record per CDR3 protein. This table holds over 55,000 distinct CDR3 sequences, more than 8% found once. The sample was PBMCs or a T cell subset sorted from them (not recorded which). These receptor sequences come from a man aged 18 to 35 who had mild COVID-19 (a few samples of this study predate the infection). Cell type and time point are not known.

Only a few counts were recorded for this clonotype. The CDR3: CASSPTGGEETQYF. The DNA for the CDR3 is TGCGCCAGCAGCCCAACAGGGGGCGAAGAGACCCAGTACTTC. The rearrangement uses TRBV5-1 and TRBJ2-5; the match to TRBD1 covers 9 bases. The V gene end was trimmed by 4 bases and the J gene end by 3 bases; junction bases not matched to a gene: 4. The CDR3 is 14 amino acids. Germline CDR1 and CDR2: SGHRS and YFSETQ.

This clonotype occurred a few times. The rearrangement joins TRBV5-1 to TRBJ1-3, with a possible D match to TRBD1 (6 bases). Trimming removed 0 bases at V and 8 bases at J, with 9 bases between. Germline V lookup: CDR1 SGHRS, CDR2 YFSETQ. The CDR3 covers 13 residues. Written as DNA, the CDR3 is TGCGCCAGCAGCTTGGTCCCAGGGGACACCATATATTTT. Its protein product is CASSLVPGDTIYF.

This clonotype was observed a handful of times. This chain uses TRBV7-2 with TRBJ2-1; D may be TRBD1 or TRBD2 (6 bases each). Germline values: CDR1 SGHTA, CDR2 FQGNSA. The CDR3 totals 15 residues. Trimming pared 5 bases from V and 8 bases from J, leaving 19 bases between. The CDR3 loop is CASSVQGGSFDEQFF. DNA for the CDR3: TGTGCCAGCAGCGTACAGGGAGGATCTTTCGATGAGCAGTTCTTC.

The chain recombines TRBV6-2 or TRBV6-3 with TRBJ1-2; D unclear. The germline V and J ends were trimmed by 7 bases and 4 bases, with 25 bases remaining between them. The germline V gene has CDR1 MNHEY and CDR2 SVGEGT. The CDR3 length is 17 residues. The CDR3, as DNA: TGTGCCAGCACTCGTCCAAAGAACCGGAATTTTCCCTATGGCTACACCTTC. Its protein is CASTRPKNRNFPYGYTF.

This clonotype was detected only a few times. V gene TRBV20-1 combines with J gene TRBJ2-2; 12 bases map to TRBD2. Per the germline V gene, CDR1 is DFQATT and CDR2 is SNEGSKA (reference sequence). Trimming at V came to 5 bases and at J to 7 bases, leaving 8 bases not matched to a gene. CDR3 length equals 15 residues. The DNA for the CDR3 is TGCAGTGCTCCTCTAGCGGGGGGGCCCGGCGGGGAGCTGTTTTTT. Residues: CSAPLAGGPGGELFF.

The rearrangement joins TRBV9 to TRBJ2-2; 13 bases match TRBD2. Germline CDR1 is SGDLS and CDR2 is YYNGEE. V shed 3 bases, J shed 6 bases, and the junction held 2 bases outside the gene matches. This CDR3 spans 15 amino acids. The CDR3 DNA reads TGTGCCAGCAGCGCTACTAGCGGGGGGGCCGGGGAGCTGTTTTTT. This gives the protein CASSATSGGAGELFF.

Only a few counts were recorded for this clonotype. The V and J genes are TRBV12-3 or TRBV12-4 and TRBJ1-1; D ambiguous. The CDR3 runs to 13 residues. V lost 5 bases and J 5 bases, leaving 12 bases between the germline ends. Here the CDR3 reads CASSPNRHTEAFF. The CDR3 DNA is TGTGCCAGCAGTCCCAATCGGCATACTGAAGCTTTCTTT.

The chain combines TRBV7-6 with TRBJ2-1; the match to TRBD1 covers 10 bases. The germline gives CDR1 SGHVS, CDR2 FNYEAQ. This CDR3 contains 15 residues. V was clipped by 7 bases and J by 2 bases; unmatched bases: 5. In DNA form, the CDR3 reads TGTGCCAGCACCTCGGGACAGGGGACCTACAATGAGCAGTTCTTC. Translated, it gives CASTSGQGTYNEQFF. Full variable domain (remainder filled in from reference TRBV7-6 and TRBJ2-1): GAGVSQSPRYKVTKRGQDVALRCDPISGHVSLYWYRQALGQGPEFLTYFNYEAQQDKSGLPNDRFSAERPEGSISTLTIQRTEQRDSAMYRCASTSGQGTYNEQFFGPGTRLTVL.

This clonotype turned up a few times. V and J are TRBV24-1 and TRBJ2-7; D unclear. Germline CDR1 is KGHDR and CDR2 is SFDVKD. This CDR3 spans 14 amino acids. V lost 9 bases to trimming and J lost 4 bases, with 18 bases between them. CDR3 loop: CATYARQARYEQYF. For the CDR3, the DNA is TGTGCCACCTACGCCCGGCAGGCGCGGTACGAGCAGTACTTC.

The table lists this clonotype with a few counts. This rearrangement joins TRBV19 to TRBJ1-6, with 8 bases identical to TRBD1. The J segment lost 4 bases and the V segment lost 7 bases, leaving 3 bases of the junction unmatched. This CDR3 contains 14 residues. Germline CDR1 is LNHDA and CDR2 is SQIVND (reference sequence). The CDR3 DNA sequence: TGTGCCAGTACCTGGACAGGGTATAATTCACCCCTCCACTTT. This codes for CASTWTGYNSPLHF.

The chain is built from TRBV12-3 or TRBV12-4 and TRBJ2-3; D gene unclear. V lost 7 bases, J lost 0 bases, and 11 bases lay in between. The CDR3 is 14 residues long. DNA of the CDR3: TGTGCCAGCAAATTTCCCCCTAGCACAGATACGCAGTATTTT. This encodes CASKFPPSTDTQYF.

This clonotype came up many times. The chain uses TRBV5-1 and TRBJ2-5; no reliable D call. Germline V gene lookup returns CDR1 SGHRS and CDR2 YFSETQ. The V end was cut by 5 bases, the J end by 1 base, with 3 bases between. CDR3 length equals 11 residues. The CDR3 here is CASRGQETQYF. The DNA of the CDR3 is TGCGCCAGCAGGGGCCAAGAGACCCAGTACTTC. The full variable domain, with the rest looked up from reference TRBV5-1 and TRBJ2-5, is KAGVTQTPRYLIKTRGQQVTLSCSPISGHRSVSWYQQTPGQGLQFLFEYFSETQRNKGNFPGRFSGRQFSNSRSEMNVSTLELGDSALYLCASRGQETQYFGPGTRLLVL.

This clonotype was counted a few times. The V gene is TRBV5-1, the J gene TRBJ2-7, with D perhaps matching TRBD1 (6 bases). Trimming removed 3 bases at V and 2 bases at J, with 9 bases between. This CDR3 contains 13 residues. Germline-derived CDR1 and CDR2 are SGHRS and YFSETQ. The CDR3 sequence is CASSSRDTYEQYF. The DNA for the CDR3 is TGCGCCAGCAGCTCCCGGGACACCTACGAGCAGTACTTC.

This clonotype showed up just a few times. The rearrangement uses TRBV12-3 or TRBV12-4 and TRBJ2-7; TRBD2 is a possible D gene (6 bases). The CDR3 contains 14 residues. V gave up 3 bases and J gave up 4 bases, with 13 bases separating them. CDR3 bases: TGTGCCAGCAGTTTGTTTGGGGAGGAGTACGAGCAGTACGTC. Protein: CASSLFGEEYEQYV.

The sample holds many counts of this clonotype. This chain links TRBV29-1 with TRBJ1-1, with D possibly matching TRBD1 (6 bases). Germline lookup yields CDR1 SQVTM and CDR2 ANQGSEA. V lost 4 bases, J lost 4 bases, and 16 bases lay in between. The CDR3 is made up of 14 amino acids. The CDR3 nucleotides are TGCAGCGTTGGAACGACAGGTCTCCCCACTGAAGCTTTCTTT. It specifies CSVGTTGLPTEAFF.

The sample holds a few counts of this clonotype. The chain links TRBV27 to TRBJ2-1; 7 nucleotides align to TRBD1. Germline trimming cut 7 bases from V and 13 bases from J; bases unmatched to any gene: 13. The CDR3 loop spans 13 amino acids. The germline V gene has CDR1 MNHEY and CDR2 SMNVEV (reference sequence). The CDR3 loop is CASKPWPGGDQFF. DNA of the CDR3: TGTGCCAGCAAGCCGTGGCCAGGGGGAGATCAGTTCTTC.

CDR3 coding DNA: TGTGCCAGCAGCCCCCGACAGGTGGGGACGAACACTGAAGCTTTCTTT. It encodes CASSPRQVGTNTEAFF. J is TRBJ1-1 and V is TRBV7-3; D perhaps matches TRBD1 (6 bases). The CDR3 loop spans 16 amino acids. CDR1 is SGHTA, CDR2 FQGTGA, per germline. V was shortened by 5 bases and J by 1 base, with 17 bases between the two germline ends.

A few counts support this clonotype. The chain carries TRBV20-1 and TRBJ2-1; possible D gene TRBD2, 7 bases. The CDR3 consists of 14 residues. CDR1 DFQATT and CDR2 SNEGSKA come from the germline V gene (reference sequence). Trimming cost V 1 base and J 6 bases, with 13 bases left between them. This CDR3 reads CSARGLAGANEQFF. The DNA of the CDR3 is TGCAGTGCTAGAGGGCTGGCGGGGGCCAATGAGCAGTTCTTC.

The chain uses TRBV7-6 and TRBJ2-7; 12 nucleotides line up with TRBD2. The CDR3 contains 15 residues. J lost 4 bases, V lost 5 bases, and 6 bases had no gene match. Germline V gene sequence: CDR1 SGHVS, CDR2 FNYEAQ. The CDR3 is CASSHRLAGVYEQYF. The CDR3 DNA reads TGTGCCAGCAGCCACCGACTAGCGGGGGTTTACGAGCAGTACTTC.

This clonotype appeared a few times. The chain links TRBV4-2 to TRBJ1-1; the D gene is possibly TRBD1 (5 bases). The V end lost 4 bases, the J end lost 0 bases, and 12 bases lay between the germline ends. The germline V gene encodes CDR1 LGHNA and CDR2 YNFKEQ. CDR3 length equals 15 residues. CDR3 sequence reads: CASSRTGSVNTEAFF. In DNA form, the CDR3 reads TGTGCCAGCAGCCGAACAGGCAGTGTGAACACTGAAGCTTTCTTT.

The genes are TRBV5-1 and TRBJ2-1; no reliable D call. V was trimmed by 1 base and J by 8 bases, leaving 13 bases between them. Per germline, CDR1 SGHRS and CDR2 YFSETQ. There are 14 residues in the CDR3. As DNA, the CDR3 is TGCGCCAGCAGCTTGTCTGCCGGCGACGATGAGCAGTTCTTC. This gives the protein CASSLSAGDDEQFF.

The V call is TRBV27, the J call TRBJ2-2; D unresolved. This CDR3 has 13 amino acids. Germline lookup yields CDR1 MNHEY and CDR2 SMNVEV (reference sequence). V was shortened by 7 bases and J by 0 bases, with 6 bases between the two germline ends. The DNA for the CDR3 is TGTGCCAGCATGGGGTCGAACACCGGGGAGCTGTTTTTT. This sequence encodes CASMGSNTGELFF.

The chain links TRBV20-1 to TRBJ2-3; D is possibly TRBD2 (5 bases). Germline CDR1 reads DFQATT; CDR2 reads SNEGSKA (reference sequence). This CDR3 comprises 15 residues. The V end was cut by 1 base, the J end by 1 base, with 12 bases between. In DNA, the CDR3 is TGCAGTGCTAGAGTGAGAGGGTTCGGCACAGATACGCAGTATTTT. It codes for CSARVRGFGTDTQYF.

This chain connects TRBV18 to TRBJ2-5, with 7 bases matching TRBD2. The CDR3 spans 15 residues. Germline lookup yields CDR1 KGHSH and CDR2 LQKENI. J gave up 5 bases and V 4 bases, and 10 bases lay outside the gene matches. CDR3: CASSRGTNLLETQYF. DNA for the CDR3: TGTGCCAGCTCACGGGGGACTAACCTCCTGGAGACCCAGTACTTC.

This clonotype was found a few times. This rearrangement joins TRBV12-3 or TRBV12-4 to TRBJ2-3, with unresolved D. The CDR3 has 13 amino acids. With 3 bases removed from V and 4 bases from J, the gap between germline ends came to 8 bases. CDR3 loop: CASSFYLPDTQYF. The CDR3 nucleotides read TGTGCCAGCAGTTTTTACCTCCCAGATACGCAGTATTTT.

The V and J genes are TRBV7-8 and TRBJ2-3; perhaps TRBD2 as D (6 bases). CDR1 and CDR2 (germline): SGHVS, FQNEAQ. The CDR3 is made up of 14 amino acids. Between the trimmed V and J ends, which lost 0 bases and 4 bases, there was a span of 8 bases. Here the CDR3 reads CASSLAEGSDTQYF. CDR3 bases: TGTGCCAGCAGCTTAGCGGAGGGGTCAGATACGCAGTATTTT.

The chain carries TRBV12-3 or TRBV12-4 and TRBJ1-5, with D unclear. Trimming took 3 bases from V and 7 from J, leaving 10 bases between them. The CDR3 is made up of 13 amino acids. The CDR3 region has the DNA TGTGCCAGCAGTTTCAGGTTCGACCAGCCCCAGCATTTT. Translation: CASSFRFDQPQHF.